Described below is a single T cell receptor beta chain sequence and its context. This sample stems from a study of PD-1 blockade in classical Hodgkin lymphoma. Libraries were prepared by immunoSEQ multiplex PCR; TCRdb keeps only in-frame clonotypes and omits some of them. This repertoire shows roughly 100,000 clones, approximately 89% found once; its top ten account for roughly 19%. Per germline, CDR1 SNHLY and CDR2 FYNNEI. V trimming: 4 bases; J trimming: 6 bases; junction bases outside the gene matches: 6. The CDR3 is 14 amino acids. Time point meaning: cycle 4 day 1 (C4D1), after about 6 weeks of nivolumab. Brentuximab vedotin exposure varied among the patients, all of whom had relapsed after autologous stem cell transplantation.

The chain uses TRBV2 and TRBJ2-3; 8 nucleotides align to TRBD1. This clonotype was sampled from a human donor with classical Hodgkin lymphoma. Sequencing was performed on peripheral blood mononuclear cells (PBMCs), taken before the fourth cycle of nivolumab. DNA of the CDR3: TGTGCCAGCAGTGCGGACAGGGCCGGGGATACGCAGTATTTT. This encodes CASSADRAGDTQYF.